These 23 T cell receptor beta chains were all obtained from the same sample, sequenced in a study of OX40 agonist ivuxolimab in advanced cancers. Assay: immunoSEQ multiplex PCR; the TCRdb copy retains only in-frame clones and omits some. The data hold roughly 76,000 clones, with 80% to 90% observed a single time. The input for sequencing was CD4+ or CD8+ T cells sorted from blood, taken in a trial of the OX40 agonist ivuxolimab. These receptors were taken from an adult with an advanced solid tumor such as melanoma, head and neck, liver or kidney cancer.

This clone was seen once. The chain recombines TRBV11-1 with TRBJ2-3; D is unresolved. Germline CDR1 is SGHAT and CDR2 is FQDESV (reference sequence). CDR3 length: 12 amino acids. The V and J ends lost 4 bases and 9 bases respectively, with 11 bases between them. This CDR3 reads CASSSSDVTQYF. The CDR3 DNA follows: TGTGCCAGCAGCTCCTCGGATGTCACGCAGTATTTT.

In this sample, this clone turned up a few times. The CDR3 DNA sequence: TGTGCCAGTAGTATAGCGGGGGCCCAGGGGGAGACCCAGTACTTC. This gives the protein CASSIAGAQGETQYF. This rearrangement joins TRBV19 to TRBJ2-5, with D perhaps being TRBD1 or TRBD2 (6 bases each). V gave up 1 base and J gave up 5 bases, with 14 bases separating them. The V gene's germline CDR1 is LNHDA and CDR2 SQIVND (reference sequence). CDR3 size: 15 residues.

This sequence joins TRBV12-5 and TRBJ2-3, with a weak D call TRBD2 (5 bases). The CDR3 runs 15 residues. Germline values: CDR1 LGHNT, CDR2 FRNRAP. V was cut by 3 bases and J by 1 base, with 11 bases left in between. CDR3 sequence: CASGFASYGTDTQYF. As DNA, the CDR3 is TGTGCTAGTGGTTTTGCTAGCTACGGCACAGATACGCAGTATTTT.

The chain couples TRBV5-1 to TRBJ1-4, with 9 bases fitting TRBD1. Losses at the gene ends were 4 bases for V and 8 bases for J; bases not matched to a gene: 6. CDR3 length: 14 residues. CDR1 is SGHRS, CDR2 YFSETQ, per germline. The CDR3 DNA sequence: TGCGCCAGCAGCGCACAGGGGGCCGTCGAAAAACTGTTTTTT. Translated: CASSAQGAVEKLFF.

The V gene is TRBV19, the J gene TRBJ2-7; possibly TRBD2 for D (6 bases). The CDR3 is 13 amino acids. Trimming removed 0 bases at V and 7 bases at J, with 10 bases between. Germline V CDR1 and CDR2: LNHDA, SQIVND (reference sequence). The DNA of the CDR3 is TGTGCCAGTAGTATAGAGGGAGGAAGGGAGCAGTACTTC. It codes for CASSIEGGREQYF.

This clone was counted only a few times. The chain's CDR3 is CASSQDRGGYNEQFF. The CDR3 bases are TGTGCCAGCAGCCAGGACAGGGGCGGCTACAATGAGCAGTTCTTC. The chain recombines TRBV7-8 with TRBJ2-1, with TRBD1 matching over 9 bases. The CDR3 spans 15 residues. Germline CDR1 is SGHVS and CDR2 is FQNEAQ. Germline trimming cut 5 bases from V and 3 bases from J; bases unmatched to any gene: 5. Filled out from reference TRBV7-8 and TRBJ2-1, the complete variable domain reads GAGVSQSPRYKVAKRGQDVALRCDPISGHVSLFWYQQALGQGPEFLTYFQNEAQLDKSGLPSDRFFAERPEGSVSTLKIQRTQQEDSAVYLCASSQDRGGYNEQFFGPGTRLTVL.

The V and J genes are TRBV27 and TRBJ1-1, with a tentative D call TRBD1 (5 bases). The CDR3 is 16 residues long. Trimming shortened V by 4 bases and J by 2 bases, and 17 bases separated the two germline ends. The germline CDR1 and CDR2 sequences are MNHEY and SMNVEV (reference sequence). This CDR3 is CASSYHFQGLNTEAFF. DNA of the CDR3: TGTGCCAGCAGTTACCATTTTCAGGGCCTAAACACTGAAGCTTTCTTT.

The genes are TRBV11-2 and TRBJ2-7; TRBD2 matches at 8 bases. Trimming cost V 3 bases and J 5 bases; bases outside gene matches: 9. The CDR3 consists of 15 residues. Germline V gives CDR1 SGHAT, CDR2 FQNNGV. The CDR3 region is CASSFELAGRNEQYF. CDR3 DNA: TGTGCCAGCAGCTTTGAGTTAGCGGGAAGGAACGAGCAGTACTTC.

The chain carries TRBV5-6 and TRBJ2-7; D gene ambiguous. The CDR3 sequence is 12 residues long. Germline V gene lookup returns CDR1 SGHDT and CDR2 YYEEEE. V gave up 4 bases and J gave up 3 bases, with 8 bases separating them. The CDR3 reads CASSGWSYEQYF. The CDR3 coding sequence is TGTGCCAGCAGCGGGTGGAGCTACGAGCAGTACTTC.

This chain uses TRBV9 with TRBJ2-5, with a tentative D call TRBD1 (6 bases). V lost 0 bases, J lost 5 bases, and 14 bases lay in between. Germline V gene data show CDR1 as SGDLS and CDR2 as YYNGEE. The length of the CDR3 is 15 residues. The CDR3 bases are TGTGCCAGCAGCGTAGATACAGGGTTTTGGGAGACCCAGTACTTC. It yields the protein CASSVDTGFWETQYF. Filled out from reference TRBV9 and TRBJ2-5, the complete variable domain reads DSGVTQTPKHLITATGQRVTLRCSPRSGDLSVYWYQQSLDQGLQFLIQYYNGEERAKGNILERFSAQQFPDLHSELNLSSLELGDSALYFCASSVDTGFWETQYFGPGTRLLVL.

The CDR3 nucleotides are TGTGCCACTGGGGTTTCTAGCACAGATACGCAGTATTTT. Its protein is CATGVSSTDTQYF. The chain recombines TRBV7-3 with TRBJ2-3, with D hard to call. The CDR3 contains 13 residues. The V gene lost 10 bases and the J gene lost 0 bases, with 11 bases spanning the gap. In germline, CDR1 is SGHTA, CDR2 FQGTGA.

This clone showed up just once. The rearrangement links TRBV11-2 to TRBJ2-5, with D uncertain. The better agreement between TRBJ2-7 and the DNA end casts doubt on the J call. The CDR3 has 13 amino acids. In germline, CDR1 is SGHAT, CDR2 FQNNGV. As DNA, the CDR3 is TGTGCCAGCAGTGGCTTAGCCTCCTACGAGCAGTACTTC. Its translation: CASSGLASYEQYF.

The chain joins TRBV7-9 to TRBJ1-4; a possible D gene is TRBD1 (5 bases). The ends were cut back, 1 base at V and 2 bases at J, with 11 bases in the middle. Germline V gene data show CDR1 as SEHNR and CDR2 as FQNEAQ (reference sequence). The CDR3 is 16 amino acids. CDR3 loop: CASSLEGRGTNEKLFF. The CDR3 nucleotides are TGTGCCAGCAGCTTAGAGGGACGGGGCACTAATGAAAAACTGTTTTTT.

The V gene is TRBV7-2, the J gene TRBJ2-3, with D possibly being TRBD2 (7 bases). Per germline, CDR1 SGHTA and CDR2 FQGNSA. The CDR3 is 16 amino acids. V lost 5 bases to trimming and J lost 1 base, with 16 bases between them. CDR3 region: CASSPRGGGRTDTQYF. The CDR3, as DNA: TGTGCCAGCAGCCCGAGGGGGGGCGGGCGCACAGATACGCAGTATTTT.

The table lists this clone with a count of one. The chain couples TRBV5-4 to TRBJ1-2; 7 positions agree with TRBD1. Germline V CDR1 and CDR2: SGHNT, YYREEE (reference sequence). With 3 bases clipped from V and 6 bases from J, the junction kept 17 bases outside the gene matches. This CDR3 is built from 17 residues. For the CDR3, the DNA is TGTGCCAGCAGCTCCGCCGGGACAGCACCCAGAGGGCATGGCTACACCTTC. Its translation: CASSSAGTAPRGHGYTF.

This clone was observed once. At one boundary the junction diverges from the germline segment, which might be a read error. The V call is TRBV9, the J call TRBJ1-1; possible D gene TRBD1, 5 bases. This CDR3 is 14 amino acids long. Germline CDR1 is SGDLS and CDR2 is YYNGEE. Here the CDR3 DNA reads TGTGCCAGCAGCGTAGACGGGGGGAACGCTGAAGCTTTCTTT. This gives the protein CASSVDGGNAEAFF.

This clone was seen a single time. The chain employs TRBV4-1 and TRBJ2-2; D unclear. Germline V gene sequence: CDR1 MGHRA, CDR2 YSYEKL. The CDR3 sequence is 13 residues long. The V gene lost 9 bases and the J gene lost 0 bases, with 8 bases spanning the gap. The CDR3 loop is CASRTSNTGELFF. The CDR3 DNA reads TGCGCCAGTAGAACATCGAACACCGGGGAGCTGTTTTTT.

This clone has more than one count but fewer than ten. The V call is TRBV19, the J call TRBJ1-1, with D possibly being TRBD1 (6 bases). This CDR3 region has 15 residues. V was cut by 8 bases and J by 6 bases, with 22 bases left in between. CDR1 is LNHDA and CDR2 is SQIVND in the germline V gene (reference sequence). The CDR3 nucleotides are TGTGCCAGTGCCTCCAAGGGTACAGGGTCGGCTGAAGCTTTCTTT. It translates to CASASKGTGSAEAFF.

This chain uses TRBV7-9 with TRBJ2-3; 10 bases match TRBD1. Germline loops: CDR1 SEHNR, CDR2 FQNEAQ (reference sequence). With V trimmed by 1 base and J by 10 bases, 2 bases remained unmatched. The CDR3 consists of 13 residues. The DNA for the CDR3 is TGTGCCAGCAGCTTAGGAGGGACAGGGGCGCAGTATTTT. It yields the protein CASSLGGTGAQYF. Full variable domain (missing parts from reference TRBV7-9 and TRBJ2-3): DTGVSQNPRHKITKRGQNVTFRCDPISEHNRLYWYRQTLGQGPEFLTYFQNEAQLEKSRLLSDRFSAERPKGSFSTLEIQRTEQGDSAMYLCASSLGGTGAQYFGPGTRLTVL.

The V call is TRBV15, the J call TRBJ1-2, with a possible D match to TRBD1 (5 bases). Germline loops: CDR1 LNHNV, CDR2 YYDKDF (reference sequence). V gave up 3 bases and J gave up 4 bases, with 21 bases separating them. CDR3 length: 17 amino acids. This chain's CDR3 is CATSSGGGGALSYGYTF. The CDR3 DNA is TGTGCCACCAGCAGTGGGGGGGGAGGGGCTCTTAGCTATGGCTACACCTTC.

This clone was found many times. This chain connects TRBV10-1 to TRBJ2-5, with 9 bases aligning to TRBD1. The germline CDR1 and CDR2 sequences are WNHNN and SYGVQD (reference sequence). The V and J ends lost 10 bases and 4 bases, in that order; junction bases with no gene match: 10. CDR3 length equals 14 residues. CDR3: CATRDRVSGETQYF. Written as DNA, the CDR3 is TGCGCCACCCGGGACAGGGTCTCGGGAGAGACCCAGTACTTC.

The V gene is TRBV18, the J gene TRBJ2-4, with a possible D match to TRBD1 (8 bases). The germline V gene encodes CDR1 KGHSH and CDR2 LQKENI. Trimming removed 4 bases from V and 9 bases from J, with 22 bases in between. The CDR3 runs 16 residues. DNA for the CDR3: TGTGCCAGCTCACATACCGGACAGGGAGGGTTTGCCATTCAGTACTTC. Its protein product is CASSHTGQGGFAIQYF.

V is TRBV6-1 and J is TRBJ2-7, with D perhaps given as TRBD1 or TRBD2 (6 bases each). Germline loops: CDR1 MNHNS, CDR2 SASEGT. The CDR3 spans 15 residues. V lost 1 base and J lost 7, with 17 bases in between. CDR3 nucleotides: TGTGCCAGCAGTGAAGAGTGGACAGAGGGAGGTGAGCAGTACTTC. Translation: CASSEEWTEGGEQYF.